The 11 T cell receptor beta chains below all came from one sample that was sequenced in a study of tumor-infiltrating lymphocytes in primary liver carcinoma. Synthesis of TCR beta cDNA was carried out from 450 to 500 ng total RNA with a constant-region primer. Libraries for TCR beta were built through three nested multiplex PCR rounds, which together made up a slightly modified ARM-PCR procedure. The first two PCR rounds used TRBV1-TRBV30 forward primers with a C-beta reverse primer, 9 to 10 cycles each. TCRdb reprocessed the multiplex PCR reads with MiXCR, giving one entry per CDR3 protein. The table lists 310,000 or so distinct CDR3 sequences, roughly three fifths of them singletons, with over 15% in the top ten. Germline DNA was also extracted, and blood RNA derived from unsorted whole blood. The sample was peripheral blood. These TCRs come from a woman aged 25 to 39 with primary liver carcinoma and hepatitis B virus infection.

This clonotype occurred a few times. Because the CDR3 is missing its conserved closing phenylalanine or tryptophan, this is likely a read error. The DNA is left out, because the CDR3 cannot be placed on it with certainty; the CDR3 is given as TCRdb lists it. CDR3 in amino acids: CASSFPGHHSP. V and J are TRBV5-6 and TRBJ2-7; no DNA check was done on the table's D call, TRBD1. The CDR3 length equals 11 residues, ends included. From germline, CDR1 is SGHDT and CDR2 YYEEEE.

This clonotype appeared a few times. The V and J genes are TRBV12-3 or TRBV12-4 and TRBJ1-2; D gene unclear. V lost 3 bases, J lost 4 bases, and 9 bases lay in between. The CDR3 sequence is 13 residues long. The CDR3 DNA reads as TGTGCCAGCAGTTTTGGGCCCCGCTATGGCTACACCTTC. As protein: CASSFGPRYGYTF.

This clonotype came up many times. CDR3 nucleotide sequence: TGCAGCGTCTTTCTAGCGTCCTACAATGAGCAGTTCTTC. This codes for CSVFLASYNEQFF. The chain has TRBV29-1 and TRBJ2-1; D may be TRBD2 (6 bases). Trimming removed 6 bases from V and 1 base from J, with 10 bases in between. The CDR3 is 13 residues long. Per germline, CDR1 SQVTM and CDR2 ANQGSEA.

Turning to this clonotype: A much more abundant neighbour one base away suggests this may be a read error. This chain links TRBV6-5 with TRBJ1-5, with D maybe TRBD1 (6 bases). CDR3 length: 14 residues. Looked up from germline, CDR1 is MNHEY and CDR2 is SVGAGI. V lost 9 bases and J lost 9, with 21 bases in between. The CDR3 DNA follows: TGTGCCAGGCGTCCCCGGGGGGCCCCCGGGCCCCAGCATTTT. It specifies CARRPRGAPGPQHF.

The CDR3 nucleotides are TGTAGCAGGAGCTTGAATCAGGGGAACACTGAAGCTTTCTTT. This codes for CSRSLNQGNTEAFF. V is TRBV11-2 and J is TRBJ1-1; possibly TRBD1 for D (5 bases). Germline values: CDR1 SGHAT, CDR2 FQNNGV. This CDR3 comprises 14 residues.

This chain joins TRBV28 and TRBJ2-5; 10 nucleotides match TRBD2. CDR1 is MDHEN and CDR2 is SYDVKM in the germline V gene. The length of the CDR3 is 18 residues. Losses at the gene ends were 11 bases for V and 5 bases for J; bases not matched to a gene: 23. The CDR3 reads CAARDIGLAGGTKETQYF. The CDR3 region has the DNA TGTGCCGCTCGGGACATCGGATTAGCGGGAGGTACTAAGGAGACCCAGTACTTC.

Details on this clonotype: Compared with germline, one end of the junction differs, possibly owing to a read error. This chain connects TRBV11-2 to TRBJ2-3, with unresolved D. The length of the CDR3 is 13 residues. From germline, CDR1 is SGHAT and CDR2 FQNNGV. Here the CDR3 reads CASSLGFTDAQYF. CDR3 sequence (DNA): TGTGCCAGCAGCTTAGGGTTCACAGATGCGCAGTATTTT. The full variable domain, rest sourced from reference TRBV11-2 and TRBJ2-3, is EAGVAQSPRYKIIEKRQSVAFWCNPISGHATLYWYQQILGQGPKLLIQFQNNGVVDDSQLPKDRFSAERLKGVDSTLKIQPAKLEDSAVYLCASSLGFTDAQYFGPGTRLTVL.

The J gene is TRBJ1-2, the V gene TRBV6-6, with D unresolved. Germline values: CDR1 MNHNY, CDR2 SVGAGI (reference sequence). Trimming removed 6 bases at V and 4 bases at J, with 15 bases between. CDR3 size: 14 residues. The CDR3 region has the DNA TGTGCCAGCAGCCTACTAGGGTTAGGCTATGGCTACACCTTC. Residues: CASSLLGLGYGYTF.

A note on this clonotype: Being one base from a much bigger clone, this may be a read error. The V gene is TRBV4-1, the J gene TRBJ2-7; the D gene is possibly TRBD2 (7 bases). This CDR3 has 14 residues. Germline CDR1 and CDR2: MGHRA and YSYEKL. DNA for the CDR3: TGCGCCAGCAGTTCCTTGGCGGGGGCCTACGATCAGTACTTC. It encodes CASSSLAGAYDQYF.

This chain uses TRBV18 with TRBJ2-5, with 8 bases aligning to TRBD2. With 2 bases clipped from V and 2 bases from J, the junction kept 4 bases outside the gene matches. This CDR3 is 15 amino acids long. Germline V CDR1 and CDR2: KGHSH, LQKENI. CDR3 in amino acids: CASSPTAGAQETQYF. The CDR3, as DNA: TGTGCCAGCTCACCAACAGCGGGAGCGCAAGAGACCCAGTACTTC.

This clonotype has more than one count but fewer than ten. The chain recombines TRBV6-5 with TRBJ2-7, with 8 bases fitting TRBD1. Germline assignment: CDR1 MNHEY and CDR2 SVGAGI. J was trimmed by 4 bases and V by 8 bases; bases with no gene match: 19. The CDR3 is 17 amino acids. CDR3 nucleotide sequence: TGTGCCAGCTCCTCAACGGGGCCTGGGCAGGGGGCTTACGAGCAGTACTTC. Encoded protein: CASSSTGPGQGAYEQYF.